This section outlines one TCR beta chain sequence together with its context. Its specificity is not known. Using immunoSEQ multiplex PCR, the repertoire was profiled, and TCRdb retains in-frame clones only, with some absent. The sample has fewer than 75,000 clones; around 87% are singletons. These data originate in a study of OX40 agonist ivuxolimab in advanced cancers. Across the study: Participants averaged around 60 years of age (range about 23 to 80) and were less than 85% male. Three partial responders included one hepatocellular carcinoma patient and two cutaneous melanoma patients. General study results and limits: On average, CD8+ T cells showed a greater number of expanded clones than CD4+.

Germline CDR1 is KGHSH and CDR2 is LQKENI. The CDR3 is 15 residues long. With 7 bases clipped from V and 5 bases from J, the junction kept 9 bases outside the gene matches. This material consisted of CD4+ or CD8+ T cells sorted from blood, taken in a trial of the OX40 agonist ivuxolimab. The chain joins TRBV18 to TRBJ2-1, with 9 bases matching TRBD1. The TCR originated in an adult with an advanced solid tumor such as melanoma, head and neck, liver or kidney cancer. CDR3 loop: CASWMGQGMDNEQFF. In DNA, the CDR3 is TGTGCCAGCTGGATGGGACAGGGAATGGACAATGAGCAGTTCTTC. Drawing the rest from reference TRBV18 and TRBJ2-1, the complete variable domain is NAGVMQNPRHLVRRRGQEARLRCSPMKGHSHVYWYRQLPEEGLKFMVYLQKENIIDESGMPKERFSAEFPKEGPSILRIQQVVRGDSAAYFCASWMGQGMDNEQFFGPGTRLTVL.